The 8 T cell receptor beta chains below were found in one sample sequenced in a study of blood T cell repertoires in COVID-19. Sequenced by immunoSEQ multiplex PCR; TCRdb stores in-frame clones only, minus some. This sample has roughly 160,000 clones; approximately 81% occur once, and the top ten carry around 5.1%. The sample taken for sequencing was PBMCs or T cells enriched from blood (not recorded which). The receptors originated from a middle-aged woman with acute COVID-19.

The chain uses TRBV28 and TRBJ2-2; D not certain. This CDR3 spans 15 amino acids. Germline V gene lookup returns CDR1 MDHEN and CDR2 SYDVKM. The V and J ends lost 0 bases and 2 bases respectively, with 7 bases between them. The CDR3 reads CASSLWQVNTGELFF. CDR3 sequence (DNA): TGTGCCAGCAGTTTATGGCAGGTCAACACCGGGGAGCTGTTTTTT.

This chain uses TRBV4-1 with TRBJ1-1; 9 bases agree with TRBD1. Germline V gives CDR1 MGHRA, CDR2 YSYEKL. The junction had 10 bases not matched to a gene; V was cut back by 3 bases and J by 5 bases. The CDR3 has 16 residues. In nucleotides, the CDR3 is TGCGCCAGCAGCCATGTTATGACAGGGGGAGGAACTGAAGCTTTCTTT. This sequence encodes CASSHVMTGGGTEAFF.

This sequence joins TRBV30 and TRBJ2-6; D is uncertain. The CDR3 length is 15 residues. V was cut by 8 bases and J by 4 bases, with 18 bases left in between. Germline CDR1 and CDR2: GTSNPN and SVGIG (reference sequence). This CDR3 reads CALNFGLPGANVLTF. CDR3 DNA sequence: TGTGCCCTAAACTTTGGGCTGCCGGGGGCCAACGTCCTGACTTTC.

This chain joins TRBV5-4 and TRBJ2-7, with 9 bases aligning to TRBD2. V lost 0 bases to trimming and J lost 7 bases; unmatched junction nucleotides: 17. Per germline, CDR1 SGHNT and CDR2 YYREEE (reference sequence). CDR3 size: 18 residues. The CDR3 here is CASSLDWGLAGEFGEQYF. The CDR3 coding sequence is TGTGCCAGCAGCTTGGATTGGGGGTTAGCGGGGGAATTTGGAGAGCAGTACTTC.

The chain links TRBV7-6 to TRBJ1-3; D unclear. CDR1 and CDR2 from the germline V gene are SGHVS and FNYEAQ. The V and J ends lost 0 bases and 2 bases respectively, with 8 bases between them. The CDR3 extends over 15 amino acids. The CDR3 nucleotides are TGTGCCAGCAGCTTAGCGGGCAATGCTGGAAACACCATATATTTT. It is translated as CASSLAGNAGNTIYF.

The rearrangement joins TRBV19 to TRBJ2-3; maybe TRBD2 (6 bases). In germline, CDR1 is LNHDA, CDR2 SQIVND (reference sequence). V lost 3 bases to trimming and J lost 6 bases, with 10 bases between them. The CDR3 runs to 13 residues. The CDR3, as DNA: TGTGCCAGTAGTATCATACGGGGGGATACGCAGTATTTT. Translation: CASSIIRGDTQYF.

This chain connects TRBV7-6 to TRBJ2-3; 8 bases are a match to TRBD1. Looked up from germline, CDR1 is SGHVS and CDR2 is FNYEAQ. CDR3 size: 14 residues. J gave up 5 bases and V 5 bases, and 6 bases lay outside the gene matches. The CDR3 reads CASSPYRGVDTQYF. DNA of the CDR3: TGTGCCAGCAGCCCATACAGGGGGGTAGATACGCAGTATTTT.

This sequence joins TRBV5-6 and TRBJ2-3, with 9 bases fitting TRBD2. Per germline, CDR1 SGHDT and CDR2 YYEEEE. The CDR3 length is 17 residues. The V segment lost 6 bases and the J segment 2 bases; nucleotides outside the gene matches: 13. DNA of the CDR3: TGTGCCAGCACCTCAGATCTAGCGGGGAGACTCACAGATACGCAGTATTTT. Protein product: CASTSDLAGRLTDTQYF.